These 30 T cell receptor beta chains were sequenced from one sample in a study of blood T cell repertoires in COVID-19. The protocol was immunoSEQ multiplex PCR, while the TCRdb copy is restricted to in-frame clones and leaves out a portion. Of about 220,000 clones listed, about 85% are singletons. The sample was PBMCs or T cells enriched from blood (not recorded which). These receptors were collected from a woman aged 25 to 39 who had recovered from COVID-19.

The rearrangement uses TRBV6-2 or TRBV6-3 and TRBJ1-1; tentatively, D is TRBD1 (6 bases). Trimming removed 7 bases from V and 1 base from J, with 13 bases in between. The germline gives CDR1 MNHEY, CDR2 SVGEGT. This CDR3 contains 14 residues. The DNA of the CDR3 is TGTGCCAGCACCCCCGGACAGTCGAACACTGAAGCTTTCTTT. Encoded protein: CASTPGQSNTEAFF.

This clone was found once. This chain uses TRBV15 with TRBJ1-6, with D perhaps TRBD1 (5 bases). Germline V CDR1 and CDR2: LNHNV, YYDKDF (reference sequence). V lost 0 bases to trimming and J lost 5 bases, with 11 bases between them. This CDR3 has 16 residues. CDR3 sequence reads: CATSREGRDDNSPLHF. The CDR3 DNA reads as TGTGCCACCAGCAGAGAGGGGCGGGACGATAATTCACCCCTCCACTTT.

The chain combines TRBV12-3 or TRBV12-4 with TRBJ1-2, with 9 bases lining up with TRBD1. The CDR3 spans 12 residues. Trimming at V came to 6 bases and at J to 10 bases, leaving 6 bases not matched to a gene. For the CDR3, the DNA is TGTGCCAGCAGCCCGGGACAGGGATTCTACACCTTC. This translates into CASSPGQGFYTF.

This clone was found a few times. CDR3 coding DNA: TGTGCCAGTAGACTACAAAGACTGAGCAATCAGCCCCAGCATTTT. Translation gives CASRLQRLSNQPQHF. The rearrangement links TRBV19 to TRBJ1-5; D uncertain. The germline V gene encodes CDR1 LNHDA and CDR2 SQIVND (reference sequence). Deletions cut 6 bases from V and 1 base from J, with 13 bases between. The CDR3 runs to 15 residues. Full variable domain (remainder filled in from reference TRBV19 and TRBJ1-5): DGGITQSPKYLFRKEGQNVTLSCEQNLNHDAMYWYRQDPGQGLRLIYYSQIVNDFQKGDIAEGYSVSREKKESFPLTVTSAQKNPTAFYLCASRLQRLSNQPQHFGDGTRLSIL.

This chain connects TRBV9 to TRBJ2-3, with 9 bases matching TRBD2. CDR1 is SGDLS and CDR2 is YYNGEE in the germline V gene. J gave up 0 bases and V 4 bases, and 9 bases lay outside the gene matches. The CDR3 spans 17 residues. In nucleotides, the CDR3 is TGTGCCAGCAGCCCCTTGGGACTAGCTGTTAGCACAGATACGCAGTATTTT. Translating it yields CASSPLGLAVSTDTQYF.

CDR3 nucleotide sequence: TGCGCCAGCAGCCAAGAAAGGGGACAGCTGGAGAACTATGGCTACACCTTC. Translated: CASSQERGQLENYGYTF. This chain joins TRBV4-1 and TRBJ1-2, with 7 positions matching TRBD1. Germline V gene data show CDR1 as MGHRA and CDR2 as YSYEKL. The CDR3 is 17 amino acids. V lost 0 bases and J lost 2; bases outside the gene matches: 9.

The chain carries TRBV27 and TRBJ2-2, with D possibly being TRBD2 (5 bases). Trimming took off 5 bases at V and 3 bases at J, with 10 bases between the two ends. The CDR3 is made up of 14 amino acids. Germline loops: CDR1 MNHEY, CDR2 SMNVEV (reference sequence). The CDR3 nucleotides read TGTGCCAGCAGTACTAGGGTGGACACCGGGGAGCTGTTTTTT. This sequence encodes CASSTRVDTGELFF.

The genes are TRBV6-2 or TRBV6-3 and TRBJ2-3; possibly TRBD1 for D (6 bases). The V end was cut by 2 bases, the J end by 2 bases, with 14 bases between. This CDR3 contains 16 residues. Germline CDR1 is MNHEY and CDR2 is SVGEGT. CDR3 loop: CASSYPPRGPTDTQYF. DNA for the CDR3: TGTGCCAGCAGTTACCCACCCAGGGGCCCCACAGATACGCAGTATTTT.

This clone was counted once. The V gene is TRBV10-3, the J gene TRBJ2-3; weak D call: TRBD2 (6 bases). This CDR3 comprises 13 residues. Trimming took 4 bases from V and 3 from J, leaving 8 bases between them. Per the germline V gene, CDR1 is ENHRY and CDR2 is SYGVKD. CDR3 sequence: CAISGLVTDTQYF. The CDR3 DNA follows: TGTGCCATCAGTGGACTAGTGACAGATACGCAGTATTTT.

This chain uses TRBV7-9 with TRBJ2-7, with TRBD2 matching over 7 bases. V lost 7 bases, J lost 0 bases, and 6 bases stayed unmatched. CDR1 and CDR2 from the germline V gene are SEHNR and FQNEAQ (reference sequence). The CDR3 is 14 residues long. The CDR3 reads CASNSRGTSYEQYF. As DNA, the CDR3 is TGTGCCAGCAACTCGCGGGGGACCTCCTACGAGCAGTACTTC.

This chain joins TRBV3-1 (or the pseudogene TRBV3-2) and TRBJ1-2; 10 bases are a match to TRBD1. The CDR3 runs to 18 residues. Germline CDR1 is LGHDT and CDR2 is YNNKEL (reference sequence). The V and J ends lost 0 bases and 1 base, in that order; junction bases with no gene match: 8. As DNA, the CDR3 is TGTGCCAGCAGCCAAGAGACCGGGACAGGGGATGGTAACTATGGCTACACCTTC. As protein: CASSQETGTGDGNYGYTF.

This chain links TRBV3-1 (or the pseudogene TRBV3-2) with TRBJ1-5, with D unresolved. With 1 base removed from V and 8 bases from J, the gap between germline ends came to 15 bases. The CDR3 length is 15 residues. CDR1 and CDR2 (germline): LGHDT, YNNKEL (reference sequence). This CDR3 reads CASSQGGSGFEPQHF. As DNA, the CDR3 is TGTGCCAGCAGCCAAGGAGGGAGTGGGTTCGAGCCCCAGCATTTT.

V usage is TRBV11-1 and J usage is TRBJ2-7, with D possibly being TRBD2 (6 bases). Per germline, CDR1 SGHAT and CDR2 FQDESV (reference sequence). The germline V and J ends were trimmed by 2 bases and 3 bases, with 11 bases remaining between them. This CDR3 is built from 14 residues. The CDR3 DNA is TGTGCCAGCAGCTTACGGGGGAACTACTACGAGCAGTACTTC. It codes for CASSLRGNYYEQYF.

The chain is built from TRBV11-2 and TRBJ2-1; the match to TRBD2 covers 10 bases. CDR3 length equals 16 residues. Germline V gives CDR1 SGHAT, CDR2 FQNNGV. Germline trimming cut 3 bases from V and 6 bases from J; bases unmatched to any gene: 8. Here the CDR3 reads CASSLLSGGARNEQFF. CDR3 in DNA: TGTGCCAGCAGCTTGTTAAGCGGGGGGGCTCGCAATGAGCAGTTCTTC.

The rearrangement links TRBV11-1 to TRBJ2-5, with TRBD2 identical over 11 bases. The CDR3 consists of 15 residues. The V and J ends lost 5 bases and 9 bases, in that order; junction bases with no gene match: 11. Germline-derived CDR1 and CDR2 are SGHAT and FQDESV (reference sequence). The CDR3, as DNA: TGTGCCAGCAGCCCCCGGTTAGCGGGGGGGCAGGCCCAGTACTTC. It specifies CASSPRLAGGQAQYF.

The count of this clone is one. The rearrangement links TRBV5-6 to TRBJ2-5; possibly TRBD2 for D (7 bases). V shed 4 bases and J shed 1 base, with 14 bases lying between them. This CDR3 contains 15 residues. Germline V gene sequence: CDR1 SGHDT, CDR2 YYEEEE. The CDR3 reads CASSPLGGLQETQYF. CDR3 coding DNA: TGTGCCAGCAGCCCCCTCGGGGGGCTCCAAGAGACCCAGTACTTC.

The chain has TRBV12-5 and TRBJ1-1, with D possibly matching TRBD1 (5 bases). CDR1 is LGHNT, CDR2 FRNRAP, per germline. The CDR3 covers 19 residues. V was shortened by 0 bases and J by 1 base, with 21 bases between the two germline ends. CDR3 coding DNA: TGTGCTAGTGGTTTGGTAGTCTGGGGCACGACTGGTTCGAACACTGAAGCTTTCTTT. Residues: CASGLVVWGTTGSNTEAFF. Drawing the rest from reference TRBV12-5 and TRBJ1-1, the complete variable domain is DARVTQTPRHKVTEMGQEVTMRCQPILGHNTVFWYRQTMMQGLELLAYFRNRAPLDDSGMPKDRFSAEMPDATLATLKIQPSEPRDSAVYFCASGLVVWGTTGSNTEAFFGQGTRLTVV.

This sequence joins TRBV5-4 and TRBJ2-7, with 9 bases aligning to TRBD1. The CDR3 totals 14 residues. The junction had 4 bases not matched to a gene; V was cut back by 4 bases and J by 2 bases. In germline, CDR1 is SGHNT, CDR2 YYREEE (reference sequence). The CDR3 DNA is TGTGCCAGCAGCGACACAGGGGGCACCTACGAGCAGTACTTC. Protein product: CASSDTGGTYEQYF.

This chain connects TRBV19 to TRBJ1-2, with TRBD1 matching over 9 bases. Germline lookup yields CDR1 LNHDA and CDR2 SQIVND (reference sequence). The ends lost 6 bases at V and 4 bases at J; junction bases unmatched: 9. CDR3 length: 15 amino acids. CDR3 region: CASRLRDREGYGYTF. The CDR3, as DNA: TGTGCCAGTAGACTGAGGGACAGGGAGGGCTATGGCTACACCTTC.

J is TRBJ2-7 and V is TRBV6-2 or TRBV6-3, with 12 positions matching TRBD2. The germline V gene encodes CDR1 MNHEY and CDR2 SVGEGT. Trimming cost V 0 bases and J 4 bases; bases outside gene matches: 4. CDR3 length: 16 amino acids. The CDR3 loop reads CASSYSLLAGGYEQYF. The CDR3 region has the DNA TGTGCCAGCAGTTACTCGTTACTAGCGGGGGGTTACGAGCAGTACTTC.

The V and J genes are TRBV7-9 and TRBJ1-1; unclear D gene. Germline V gene lookup returns CDR1 SEHNR and CDR2 FQNEAQ (reference sequence). V lost 3 bases to trimming and J lost 1 base, with 12 bases between them. CDR3 length: 15 residues. CDR3 in amino acids: CASSLEGPWNTEAFF. The DNA for the CDR3 is TGTGCCAGCAGCTTGGAGGGCCCCTGGAACACTGAAGCTTTCTTT. The whole variable domain, filled in from reference TRBV7-9 and TRBJ1-1, reads DTGVSQNPRHKITKRGQNVTFRCDPISEHNRLYWYRQTLGQGPEFLTYFQNEAQLEKSRLLSDRFSAERPKGSFSTLEIQRTEQGDSAMYLCASSLEGPWNTEAFFGQGTRLTVV.

V usage is TRBV3-1 (or the pseudogene TRBV3-2) and J usage is TRBJ1-4; 8 nucleotides align to TRBD1. The CDR3 covers 15 residues. V shed 4 bases, J shed 7 bases, and the junction held 8 bases outside the gene matches. The V gene's germline CDR1 is LGHDT and CDR2 YNNKEL (reference sequence). In DNA, the CDR3 is TGTGCCAGCAGCCTCTCAGGGGGCTCGGGTGAAAAACTGTTTTTT. Translating gives CASSLSGGSGEKLFF.

A remark on this clone: The same CDR3 is also encoded by other DNA sequences in this sample. The V call is TRBV7-6, the J call TRBJ1-1, with D unresolved. The V end lost 1 base, the J end lost 1 base, and 7 bases lay between the germline ends. The CDR3 contains 14 residues. Germline CDR1 SGHVS, CDR2 FNYEAQ. The CDR3 DNA follows: TGTGCCAGCAGCTTAGTAGGAGGGAACACTGAAGCTTTCTTT. Protein sequence: CASSLVGGNTEAFF.

The CDR3 DNA reads TGTGCCACCAGTGATTCCTGGCAGGACACCGGGGAGCTGTTTTTT. Translating it yields CATSDSWQDTGELFF. The V call is TRBV24-1, the J call TRBJ2-2, with D hard to call. V lost 2 bases and J lost 3, with 9 bases in between. CDR1 KGHDR and CDR2 SFDVKD come from the germline V gene. The length of the CDR3 is 15 residues.

The gene calls are TRBV5-1 and TRBJ1-1, with 7 bases lining up with TRBD1. This CDR3 has 15 residues. Trimming cost V 1 base and J 2 bases; bases outside gene matches: 5. From germline, CDR1 is SGHRS and CDR2 YFSETQ. The CDR3 bases are TGCGCCAGCAGCTTGACAGGGGACCCTAACACTGAAGCTTTCTTT. Protein product: CASSLTGDPNTEAFF.

This clone was observed a handful of times. The V gene is TRBV7-9, the J gene TRBJ2-1, with TRBD1 matching over 9 bases. The CDR3 has 16 residues. Germline loops: CDR1 SEHNR, CDR2 FQNEAQ (reference sequence). J gave up 6 bases and V 4 bases, and 10 bases lay outside the gene matches. The CDR3 sequence: CASSSDRGGRRNEQFF. In DNA, the CDR3 is TGTGCCAGCAGCTCGGACAGGGGTGGACGGCGCAATGAGCAGTTCTTC. Variable domain in full (rest from reference TRBV7-9 and TRBJ2-1): DTGVSQNPRHKITKRGQNVTFRCDPISEHNRLYWYRQTLGQGPEFLTYFQNEAQLEKSRLLSDRFSAERPKGSFSTLEIQRTEQGDSAMYLCASSSDRGGRRNEQFFGPGTRLTVL.

This chain uses TRBV9 with TRBJ1-4, with D unresolved. V shed 0 bases and J shed 0 bases, with 3 bases lying between them. This CDR3 is 14 amino acids long. Germline CDR1 and CDR2: SGDLS and YYNGEE. CDR3 nucleotides: TGTGCCAGCAGCGTAGGCGCAACTAATGAAAAACTGTTTTTT. Protein sequence: CASSVGATNEKLFF.

This clone was observed a few times. The junction departs from the called germline gene at one end, perhaps through a read error. The CDR3 DNA reads TGTGCCAGCAGCCTAGCGGGGGCCCAAGGGGAGCAGTACTTC. Protein: CASSLAGAQGEQYF. This chain uses TRBV7-2 with TRBJ2-7, with 10 bases fitting TRBD2. The CDR3 consists of 14 residues. The germline V gene encodes CDR1 SGHTA and CDR2 FQGNSA.

This rearrangement joins TRBV3-1 (or the pseudogene TRBV3-2) to TRBJ2-3, with D maybe TRBD2 (5 bases). The germline V gene encodes CDR1 LGHDT and CDR2 YNNKEL (reference sequence). The V end lost 2 bases, the J end lost 6 bases, and 15 bases lay between the germline ends. The CDR3 loop spans 15 amino acids. DNA of the CDR3: TGTGCCAGCAGCCAACTCAGGACTCTATCCGATACGCAGTATTTT. Residues: CASSQLRTLSDTQYF.

The gene calls are TRBV7-9 and TRBJ2-7; maybe TRBD2 (6 bases). The CDR3 contains 16 residues. V lost 1 base and J lost 0, with 13 bases in between. The germline V gene has CDR1 SEHNR and CDR2 FQNEAQ (reference sequence). The CDR3 DNA follows: TGTGCCAGCAGCTTAGGTTCTGGGGGGATCTCCTACGAGCAGTACTTC. This sequence encodes CASSLGSGGISYEQYF.